Listed here is a single T cell receptor beta chain. Its matching antigen is unknown. This CDR3 spans 15 amino acids. Trimming stripped 1 base from V and 1 base from J, with 9 bases between. The V gene's germline CDR1 is SGHVS and CDR2 FQNEAQ. This record comes from a study of beta chain features in type 1 diabetes. Looking at the study overall: Examination spanned around 110 million sorted cells from all samples.

Findings of the study overall: Type 1 diabetes patients had TCRB CDR3s that were shorter (moderately but significantly so) in all four CD4+ subsets. Researchers caution that PCR might favor shorter templates, equally among patients and controls.

TCRB transcripts that were expressed got sequenced, as all of the isolated RNA had been reverse transcribed. Produced via immunoSEQ multiplex PCR; TCRdb's table is partial and in-frame only. Of about 410,000 clones in the sample, about 14% are singletons; the top ten hold roughly 0.033%. Sample: naive CD4+ T cells from blood. The TCR originated in a man aged 25 to 40 in good health. The gene calls are TRBV7-8 and TRBJ2-3; D gene uncertain. CDR3 in DNA: TGTGCCAGCAGCTTAGGTGGCCGGGGCACAGATACGCAGTATTTT. It is translated as CASSLGGRGTDTQYF.